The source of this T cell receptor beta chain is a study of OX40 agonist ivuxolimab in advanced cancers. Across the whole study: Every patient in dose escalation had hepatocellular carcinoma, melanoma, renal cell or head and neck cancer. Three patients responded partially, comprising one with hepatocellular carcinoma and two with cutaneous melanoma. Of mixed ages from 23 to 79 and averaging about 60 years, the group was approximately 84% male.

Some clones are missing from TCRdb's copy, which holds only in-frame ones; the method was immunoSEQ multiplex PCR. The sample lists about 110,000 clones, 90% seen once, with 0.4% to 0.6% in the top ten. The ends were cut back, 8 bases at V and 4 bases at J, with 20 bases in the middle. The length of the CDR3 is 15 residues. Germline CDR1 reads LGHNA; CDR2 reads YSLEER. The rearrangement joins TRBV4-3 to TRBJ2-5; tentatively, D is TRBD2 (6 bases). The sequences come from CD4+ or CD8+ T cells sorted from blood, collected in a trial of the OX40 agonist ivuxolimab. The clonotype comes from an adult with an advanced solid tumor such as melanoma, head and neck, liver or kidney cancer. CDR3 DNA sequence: TGCGCCAGCTCCCAAAGACCCGGGGGTGGAGAGACCCAGTACTTC. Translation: CASSQRPGGGETQYF.